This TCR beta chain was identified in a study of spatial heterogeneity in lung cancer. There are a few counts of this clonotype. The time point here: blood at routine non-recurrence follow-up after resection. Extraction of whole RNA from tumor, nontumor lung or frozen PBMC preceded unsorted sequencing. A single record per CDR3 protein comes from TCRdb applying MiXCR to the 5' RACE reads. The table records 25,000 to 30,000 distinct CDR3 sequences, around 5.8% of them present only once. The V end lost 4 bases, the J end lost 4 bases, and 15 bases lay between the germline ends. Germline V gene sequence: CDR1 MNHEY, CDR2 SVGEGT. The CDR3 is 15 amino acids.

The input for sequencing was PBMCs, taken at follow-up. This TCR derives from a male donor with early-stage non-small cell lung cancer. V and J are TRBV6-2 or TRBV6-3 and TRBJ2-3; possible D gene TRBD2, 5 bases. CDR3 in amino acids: CASSSTTPRADTQYF. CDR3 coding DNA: TGTGCCAGCAGTTCGACTACTCCCCGAGCAGATACGCAGTATTTT.